The 5 T cell receptor beta chains below all came from one sample that was sequenced in a study of T cells in women clearing cervical HPV infection. Libraries were prepared by immunoSEQ multiplex PCR; TCRdb keeps only in-frame clonotypes and omits some of them. This specimen shows fewer than 30,000 clones; the ten leading clones hold 6.6%. The sequencing input was blood buffy coat. These receptors originate from a woman aged 18 to 75 with a cervical HPV16 infection that either progressed to CIN3+ or cleared (not recorded which).

Concerning this clone itself: The read falls 3 residues short of the CDR3 end, and the missing part is taken from the germline J gene. This sequence joins TRBV11-1 and TRBJ1-1; no clear D gene. In germline, CDR1 is SGHAT, CDR2 FQDESV (reference sequence). CDR3 size: 13 residues. Trimming took 6 bases from V and 4 from J, leaving 12 bases between them. CDR3 DNA, as far as it was read: TGTGCCAGCAGACAAGAACACACCACTGAA. Amino acid sequence: CASRQEHTTE. The CDR3 in full is CASRQEHTTEAFF.

The CDR3 reads CASRDRTGMGSDTQYF. The CDR3 DNA, read in part, is TGTGCCAGCAGGGACAGGACAGGGATGGGTTCAGATACG. The genes are TRBV2 and TRBJ2-3, with 8 bases identical to TRBD1. The read ends 3 residues before the CDR3 terminus; that terminus is restored from the germline J gene. The length of the CDR3 is 16 residues. V was clipped by 6 bases and J by 4 bases; unmatched bases: 12. Germline V CDR1 and CDR2: SNHLY, FYNNEI.

Turning to this clone: The CDR3 end lies 3 residues beyond the end of the read and is filled in from the germline J gene. The chain employs TRBV18 and TRBJ2-7, with 9 bases lining up with TRBD2. CDR3 length: 17 residues. V was pared by 3 bases and J by 1 base, with 10 bases of the junction left unmatched. Germline CDR1 reads KGHSH; CDR2 reads LQKENI. The CDR3 DNA, read in part, is TGTGCCAGCTCACCCGGCGTAGGTAGCGGGAGTTCCTACGAG. Translating gives CASSPGVGSGSSYE. The whole CDR3 is CASSPGVGSGSSYEQYF.

On this clone: One junction end disagrees with the germline gene, perhaps due to a read error. The read gets to within 3 residues of the CDR3 end, and the germline J gene fills in the rest. This chain uses TRBV5-1 with TRBJ1-2; D is unresolved. CDR3 length: 12 residues. Germline CDR1 reads SGHRS; CDR2 reads YFSETQ. The sequenced part of the CDR3 DNA is TGCGTCAGCAGAATGACGGGCTATGGC. It encodes CVSRMTGYG. The entire CDR3 reads CVSRMTGYGYTF.

As concerns this clone: The sequence runs out 3 residues before the end of the CDR3; the remainder is reconstructed from the germline J gene. This chain joins TRBV2 and TRBJ1-4, with unresolved D. The CDR3 length is 14 residues. V was cut by 3 bases and J by 4 bases, with 9 bases left in between. Germline V lookup: CDR1 SNHLY, CDR2 FYNNEI. The CDR3 bases that were read are TGTGCCAGCAGTGAGGCCAGAAATAATGAAAAA. Translating gives CASSEARNNEK. The complete CDR3 reads CASSEARNNEKLFF.